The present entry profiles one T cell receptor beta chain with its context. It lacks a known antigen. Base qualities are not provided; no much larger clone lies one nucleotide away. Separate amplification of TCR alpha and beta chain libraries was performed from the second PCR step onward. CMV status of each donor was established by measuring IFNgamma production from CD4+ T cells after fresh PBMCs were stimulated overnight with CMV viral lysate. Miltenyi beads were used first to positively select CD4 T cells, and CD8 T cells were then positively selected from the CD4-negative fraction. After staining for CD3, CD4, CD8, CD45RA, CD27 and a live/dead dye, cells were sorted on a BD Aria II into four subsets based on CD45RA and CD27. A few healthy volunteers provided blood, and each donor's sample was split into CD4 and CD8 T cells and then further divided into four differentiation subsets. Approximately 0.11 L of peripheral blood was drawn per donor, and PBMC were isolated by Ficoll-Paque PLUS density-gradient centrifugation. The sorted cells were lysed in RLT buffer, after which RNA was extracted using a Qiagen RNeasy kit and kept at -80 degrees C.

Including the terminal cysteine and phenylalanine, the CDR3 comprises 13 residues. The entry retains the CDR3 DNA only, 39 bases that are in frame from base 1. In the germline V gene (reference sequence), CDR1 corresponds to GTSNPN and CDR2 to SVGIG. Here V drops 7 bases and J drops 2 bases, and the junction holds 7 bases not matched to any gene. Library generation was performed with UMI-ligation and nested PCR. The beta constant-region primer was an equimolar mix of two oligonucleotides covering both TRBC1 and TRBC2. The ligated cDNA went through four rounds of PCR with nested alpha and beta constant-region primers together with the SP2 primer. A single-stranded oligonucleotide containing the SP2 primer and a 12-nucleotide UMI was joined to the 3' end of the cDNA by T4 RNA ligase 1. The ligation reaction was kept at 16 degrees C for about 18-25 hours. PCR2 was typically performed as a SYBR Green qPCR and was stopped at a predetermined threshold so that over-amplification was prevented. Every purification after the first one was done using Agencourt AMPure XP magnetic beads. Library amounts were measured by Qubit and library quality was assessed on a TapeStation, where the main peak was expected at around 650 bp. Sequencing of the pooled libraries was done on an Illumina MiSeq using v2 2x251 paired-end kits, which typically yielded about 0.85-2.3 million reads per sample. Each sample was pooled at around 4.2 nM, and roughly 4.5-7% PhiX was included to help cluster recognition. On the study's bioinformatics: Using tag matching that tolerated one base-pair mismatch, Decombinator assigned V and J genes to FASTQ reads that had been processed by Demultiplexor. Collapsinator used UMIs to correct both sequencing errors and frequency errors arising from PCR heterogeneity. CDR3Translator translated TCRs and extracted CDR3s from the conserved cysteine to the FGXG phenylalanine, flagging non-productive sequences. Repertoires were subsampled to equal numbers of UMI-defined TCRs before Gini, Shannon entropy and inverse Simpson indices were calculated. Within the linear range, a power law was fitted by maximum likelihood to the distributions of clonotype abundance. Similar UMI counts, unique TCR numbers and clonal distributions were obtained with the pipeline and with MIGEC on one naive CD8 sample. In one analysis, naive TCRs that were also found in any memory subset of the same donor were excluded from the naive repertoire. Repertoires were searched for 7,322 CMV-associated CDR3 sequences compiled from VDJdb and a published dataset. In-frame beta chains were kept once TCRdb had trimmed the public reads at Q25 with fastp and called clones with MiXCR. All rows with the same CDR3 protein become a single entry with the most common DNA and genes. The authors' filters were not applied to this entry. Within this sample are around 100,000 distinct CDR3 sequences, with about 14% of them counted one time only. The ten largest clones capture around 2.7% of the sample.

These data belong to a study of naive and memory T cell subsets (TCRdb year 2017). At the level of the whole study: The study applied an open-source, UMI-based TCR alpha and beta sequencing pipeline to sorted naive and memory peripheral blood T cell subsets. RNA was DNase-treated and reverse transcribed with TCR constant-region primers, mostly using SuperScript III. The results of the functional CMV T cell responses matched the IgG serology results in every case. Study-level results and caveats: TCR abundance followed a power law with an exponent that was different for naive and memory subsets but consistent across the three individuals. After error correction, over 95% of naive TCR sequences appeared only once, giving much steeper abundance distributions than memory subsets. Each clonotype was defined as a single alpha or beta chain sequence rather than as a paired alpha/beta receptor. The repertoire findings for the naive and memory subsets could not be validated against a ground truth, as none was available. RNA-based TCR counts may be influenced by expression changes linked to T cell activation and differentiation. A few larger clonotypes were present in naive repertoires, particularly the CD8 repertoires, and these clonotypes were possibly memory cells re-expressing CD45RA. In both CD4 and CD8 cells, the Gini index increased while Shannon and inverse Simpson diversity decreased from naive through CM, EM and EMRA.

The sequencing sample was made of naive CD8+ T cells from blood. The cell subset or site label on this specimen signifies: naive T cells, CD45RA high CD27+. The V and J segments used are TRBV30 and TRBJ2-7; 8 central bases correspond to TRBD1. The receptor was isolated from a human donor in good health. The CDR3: CAFRPGQAYEQYF. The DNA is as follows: TGTGCCTTTCGACCGGGACAGGCCTACGAGCAGTACTTC.